This paragraph covers one T cell receptor (beta chain) sequence. Its matching antigen is unknown. The repertoire was sequenced with immunoSEQ multiplex PCR; TCRdb's copy has only in-frame clones and lacks some. Here the sample spans 40,000 to 45,000 clones, 70% to 90% being singletons. This entry comes from a study of OX40 agonist ivuxolimab in advanced cancers. The study, taken as a whole, reports: Low clonal expansion, among the lowest seen, marked partial responders at 0.1-3.0 mg/kg.

The CDR3 consists of 14 residues. V lost 0 bases to trimming and J lost 6 bases, with 10 bases between them. Germline V CDR1 and CDR2: SNHLY, FYNNEI. The chain is built from TRBV2 and TRBJ2-3, with D uncertain. The clonotype originates from an adult with an advanced solid tumor such as melanoma, head and neck, liver or kidney cancer. The sequencing used CD4+ or CD8+ T cells sorted from blood, collected in a trial of the OX40 agonist ivuxolimab. CDR3 residues: CASSEARSSDTQYF. CDR3 in DNA: TGTGCCAGCAGTGAAGCTCGAAGTAGTGATACGCAGTATTTT.